The T cell receptor (beta chain) described here comes from a study of spatial heterogeneity in lung cancer. A distinct unique molecular identifier was carried by each TCR cDNA molecule. MiXCR, applied by TCRdb to the 5' RACE reads, yields one record per CDR3 protein. The sample holds over 5,500 distinct CDR3 sequences, approximately 20% seen once. Described time point: sample taken at primary tumor resection. The input material, whole RNA from tumor, nontumor lung or frozen PBMC, was sequenced unsorted. The V gene's germline CDR1 is SGHDT and CDR2 YYEEEE. V was cut by 1 base and J by 1 base, with 9 bases left in between. There are 15 residues in the CDR3. Within the sample, this clonotype is medium-sized.

The rearrangement uses TRBV5-6 and TRBJ1-5; D unclear. This TCR derives from a male donor with early-stage non-small cell lung cancer. Specimen: normal lung tissue next to the tumor, collected at surgery. For the CDR3, the DNA is TGTGCCAGCAGCTTGAGAGGGATGAGCAATCAGCCCCAGCATTTT. It encodes CASSLRGMSNQPQHF.